This T cell receptor beta chain was observed in a study of blood T cell repertoires in COVID-19. Study-wide context: The samples span acute and convalescent COVID-19 from the United States, Italy and Spain. T cells, B-cell-depleted T cells, or PBMCs provided the cDNA or gDNA that served as material.

Assay: immunoSEQ multiplex PCR; the TCRdb copy retains only in-frame clones and omits some. The data contain roughly 100,000 clones, 85% of them singletons. The CDR3 consists of 16 residues. Germline V gives CDR1 LNHNV, CDR2 YYDKDF (reference sequence). J gave up 4 bases and V 7 bases, and 13 bases lay outside the gene matches. This sequence originates from a middle-aged man with acute or convalescent COVID-19. The specimen sequenced was peripheral blood. The rearrangement links TRBV15 to TRBJ1-5; 7 bases fit TRBD1. The CDR3 loop is CATTPDRAGGNQPQHF. CDR3 sequence (DNA): TGTGCCACCACACCGGACCGGGCAGGGGGGAATCAGCCCCAGCATTTT.